This passage covers 23 T cell receptor beta chains from one sample sequenced in a study of cytomegalovirus exposure and HLA in healthy donors. PCR was performed using 60 Vbeta and 13 Jbeta primers. The method was immunoSEQ multiplex PCR; TCRdb's version includes in-frame clones alone and lacks a portion of them. The sample contains 150,000 to 200,000 clones, 80% of which appear only once. Material for sequencing was PBMCs. The source is a boy younger than 18 in good health and CMV-seronegative.

The rearrangement links TRBV11-2 to TRBJ2-5, with D perhaps matching TRBD2 (5 bases). Trimming stripped 5 bases from V and 2 bases from J, with 18 bases between. Germline CDR1 SGHAT, CDR2 FQNNGV. This CDR3 comprises 16 residues. The DNA for the CDR3 is TGTGCCAGCAGCCGGCGGAGGACGGCCGGACAAGAGACCCAGTACTTC. It codes for CASSRRRTAGQETQYF. The complete variable domain, with remaining parts taken from reference TRBV11-2 and TRBJ2-5, reads EAGVAQSPRYKIIEKRQSVAFWCNPISGHATLYWYQQILGQGPKLLIQFQNNGVVDDSQLPKDRFSAERLKGVDSTLKIQPAKLEDSAVYLCASSRRRTAGQETQYFGPGTRLLVL.

The V gene is TRBV15, the J gene TRBJ1-5; maybe TRBD1 (5 bases). The CDR3 has 15 residues. Germline assignment: CDR1 LNHNV and CDR2 YYDKDF (reference sequence). V dropped 2 bases and J dropped 6 bases, with 14 bases sitting between them. The CDR3 spells CATSRFSQGTQPQHF. In DNA form, the CDR3 reads TGTGCCACCAGCAGATTTTCGCAGGGCACTCAGCCCCAGCATTTT.

Here the CDR3 reads CASSQLHVGRRSEKLFF. The CDR3 DNA sequence: TGCGCCAGCAGCCAACTTCATGTAGGACGGAGGTCGGAAAAACTGTTTTTT. This rearrangement joins TRBV4-1 to TRBJ1-4; D uncertain. This CDR3 has 17 residues. V lost 2 bases and J lost 8, with 21 bases in between. In germline, CDR1 is MGHRA, CDR2 YSYEKL.

This clone was picked up a small number of times. The chain combines TRBV6-5 with TRBJ2-7; 7 bases are a match to TRBD1. J was trimmed by 4 bases and V by 0 bases; bases with no gene match: 6. Germline CDR1 reads MNHEY; CDR2 reads SVGAGI. CDR3 length equals 15 residues. The CDR3 loop is CASSYSRGQWYEQYF. CDR3 sequence (DNA): TGTGCCAGCAGTTACTCGAGGGGACAGTGGTACGAGCAGTACTTC.

A note on this clone: A junction boundary mismatches the germline segment, possibly from a read error. This chain joins TRBV11-2 and TRBJ2-1, with 7 nucleotides matching TRBD1. Germline V lookup: CDR1 SGHAT, CDR2 FQNNGV. This CDR3 contains 13 residues. This CDR3 is CASSVDRDNEQFF. Here the CDR3 DNA reads TGTGCCAGCAGCGTAGACAGGGACAATGAGCAGTTCTTC.

The chain joins TRBV9 to TRBJ2-3, with 11 bases matching TRBD2. The CDR3 spans 16 residues. J gave up 2 bases and V 3 bases, and 5 bases lay outside the gene matches. Germline V gives CDR1 SGDLS, CDR2 YYNGEE. CDR3 sequence: CASSGRLAGHTDTQYF. The CDR3 DNA sequence: TGTGCCAGCAGCGGCCGACTAGCGGGGCACACAGATACGCAGTATTTT.

The V call is TRBV12-5, the J call TRBJ1-1; D perhaps matches TRBD1 (5 bases). V dropped 5 bases and J dropped 2 bases, with 12 bases sitting between them. The CDR3 totals 14 residues. The germline CDR1 and CDR2 sequences are LGHNT and FRNRAP. The CDR3 protein is CASGPRGENTEAFF. DNA for the CDR3: TGTGCTAGTGGTCCCCGGGGGGAAAACACTGAAGCTTTCTTT.

V and J are TRBV30 and TRBJ1-2, with D tentatively TRBD1 (5 bases). The CDR3 contains 15 residues. In germline, CDR1 is GTSNPN, CDR2 SVGIG (reference sequence). V lost 1 base and J lost 8, with 20 bases in between. CDR3 residues: CAWSASSLGTIGYTF. CDR3 coding DNA: TGTGCCTGGAGTGCCTCCTCATTAGGGACTATCGGCTACACCTTC.

J is TRBJ1-4 and V is TRBV15; 7 positions agree with TRBD1. The germline V gene has CDR1 LNHNV and CDR2 YYDKDF (reference sequence). The length of the CDR3 is 18 residues. V shed 3 bases and J 5 bases; nucleotides not matched to a gene: 15. The CDR3 coding sequence is TGTGCCACCAGCAGTGCCCTTAGGGGGCCGCGGCGGAATGAAAAACTGTTTTTT. Amino acids: CATSSALRGPRRNEKLFF.

This clone turned up a few times. CDR3 protein: CASSDGTSGSFEQYF. The CDR3 DNA is TGTGCCAGCAGTGACGGGACTAGCGGGAGTTTCGAGCAGTACTTC. The chain uses TRBV2 and TRBJ2-7, with 14 bases fitting TRBD2. This CDR3 spans 15 amino acids. Trimming took 3 bases from V and 6 from J; bases not matched to a gene: 4. Per the germline V gene, CDR1 is SNHLY and CDR2 is FYNNEI.

This chain uses TRBV5-1 with TRBJ2-7; 8 bases fit TRBD2. The germline gives CDR1 SGHRS, CDR2 YFSETQ. V shed 0 bases, J shed 0 bases, and the junction held 8 bases outside the gene matches. The CDR3 is made up of 17 amino acids. CDR3 region: CASSLARKTSASYEQYF. DNA of the CDR3: TGCGCCAGCAGCTTGGCCAGGAAGACTAGCGCCTCCTACGAGCAGTACTTC.

V and J are TRBV25-1 and TRBJ1-6; TRBD1 might be the D (5 bases). The V and J ends lost 1 base and 6 bases respectively, with 19 bases between them. The CDR3 consists of 18 residues. Germline V gene lookup returns CDR1 MGHDK and CDR2 SYGVNS. CDR3 sequence (DNA): TGTGCCAGCAGTGAATTGACTCATGCGGGACGGGCTAATTCACCCCTCCACTTT. Its translation is CASSELTHAGRANSPLHF. Complete variable domain (other parts from reference TRBV25-1 and TRBJ1-6): EADIYQTPRYLVIGTGKKITLECSQTMGHDKMYWYQQDPGMELHLIHYSYGVNSTEKGDLSSESTVSRIRTEHFPLTLESARPSHTSQYLCASSELTHAGRANSPLHFGNGTRLTVT.

The chain uses TRBV12-2 and TRBJ1-5. TRBV12-2 is flagged as a pseudogene. This CDR3 comprises 18 residues. The CDR3 region has the DNA TGTGCAAGTCGCTTAGCCCTGAGGAGGGGAGGGAGCAATCAGCCCCAGCATTTT. Translated: CASRLALRRGGSNQPQHF.

CDR3 DNA: TGCAGTGTGACCAGGTGGACTGAAGCTTTCTTT. It translates to CSVTRWTEAFF. The chain uses TRBV20-1 and TRBJ1-1, with D uncertain. Germline CDR1 is DFQATT and CDR2 is SNEGSKA (reference sequence). Trimming cost V 7 bases and J 5 bases, with 11 bases left between them. The CDR3 runs to 11 residues.

This clone has just one count. The chain carries TRBV4-1 and TRBJ2-7, with 7 bases matching TRBD1. The CDR3 sequence is 15 residues long. Trimming cost V 1 base and J 3 bases; bases outside gene matches: 6. Per germline, CDR1 MGHRA and CDR2 YSYEKL. In DNA form, the CDR3 reads TGCGCCAGCAGCCAAGTAGACAGGGCAAGCTACGAGCAGTACTTC. Translation gives CASSQVDRASYEQYF.

The rearrangement uses TRBV2 and TRBJ2-5, with no clear D. V lost 4 bases and J 2 bases, leaving 8 bases between the germline ends. CDR1 and CDR2 from the germline V gene are SNHLY and FYNNEI. This CDR3 has 13 residues. The CDR3 protein is CASSVPLQETQYF. CDR3 DNA: TGTGCCAGCAGTGTCCCGTTACAAGAGACCCAGTACTTC.

The chain recombines TRBV6-1 with TRBJ1-6; D might be TRBD1 (6 bases). Germline loops: CDR1 MNHNS, CDR2 SASEGT. This CDR3 comprises 10 residues. Trimming left V 4 bases short and J 17 bases short, with 9 bases between. The CDR3 nucleotides read TGTGCCAGCAGTGTTCACAGGGTCCACTTT. This sequence encodes CASSVHRVHF.

This clone occurred once. This rearrangement joins TRBV6-5 to TRBJ2-7, with D maybe TRBD1 (6 bases). The V and J ends lost 0 bases and 1 base respectively, with 7 bases between them. Germline-derived CDR1 and CDR2 are MNHEY and SVGAGI. The CDR3 consists of 14 residues. This CDR3 is CASSYSDRSYEQYF. CDR3 sequence (DNA): TGTGCCAGCAGTTACTCGGACAGATCCTACGAGCAGTACTTC.

The V gene is TRBV30, the J gene TRBJ1-5, with TRBD1 identical over 9 bases. With V trimmed by 1 base and J by 4 bases, 5 bases remained unmatched. The CDR3 sequence is 15 residues long. Looked up from germline, CDR1 is GTSNPN and CDR2 is SVGIG (reference sequence). The CDR3 DNA sequence: TGTGCCTGGAGTGCACCCGGGACAGGGAATCAGCCCCAGCATTTT. It specifies CAWSAPGTGNQPQHF.

The chain carries TRBV9 and TRBJ2-1; 7 bases are a match to TRBD1. J was trimmed by 2 bases and V by 6 bases; bases with no gene match: 8. Per germline, CDR1 SGDLS and CDR2 YYNGEE. CDR3 size: 15 residues. CDR3 bases: TGTGCCAGCAACCCGGGACAGATAACCTACAATGAGCAGTTCTTC. This translates into CASNPGQITYNEQFF.

The chain joins TRBV12-5 to TRBJ1-2; 7 positions agree with TRBD1. V lost 7 bases and J lost 6; bases outside the gene matches: 8. Germline-derived CDR1 and CDR2 are LGHNT and FRNRAP. The CDR3 extends over 13 amino acids. The CDR3 DNA reads as TGTGCTAGTGCCTCGGGACAGATAAATGGCTACACCTTC. It encodes CASASGQINGYTF.

The chain couples TRBV9 to TRBJ1-1; D call uncertain. The CDR3 totals 17 residues. The germline V gene has CDR1 SGDLS and CDR2 YYNGEE. Trimming removed 0 bases from V and 5 bases from J, with 20 bases in between. CDR3 bases: TGTGCCAGCAGCGTAGATTCGCGACTCCTTCCGGGAACTGAAGCTTTCTTT. Its protein is CASSVDSRLLPGTEAFF.

The chain joins TRBV2 to TRBJ2-7; TRBD2 agrees at 7 bases. CDR1 is SNHLY and CDR2 is FYNNEI in the germline V gene. The CDR3 is 13 residues long. With V trimmed by 8 bases and J by 3 bases, 7 bases remained unmatched. This CDR3 is CASGEGAGYEQYF. In DNA form, the CDR3 reads TGTGCCAGCGGGGAGGGTGCTGGCTACGAGCAGTACTTC.